This TCR beta chain was sequenced during a study of blood T cell repertoires in COVID-19. The overall study: COVID-19 samples collected from the United States, Italy and Spain covered acute and convalescent phases. T cells, B-cell-depleted T cells, or PBMCs supplied cDNA or gDNA.

Per the original data handling: Amplifying reference gene primers gave estimates of nucleated cell counts. Using immunoSEQ multiplex PCR, the repertoire was profiled, and TCRdb retains in-frame clones only, with some absent. V, J and clone size reflect that table, while D and trimming were determined from the DNA. Of 150,000 to 200,000 clones in the sample, 87% were seen once. In germline, CDR1 is LNHDA, CDR2 SQIVND (reference sequence). V lost 5 bases and J lost 0, with 19 bases in between. This CDR3 region has 17 residues. The chain links TRBV19 to TRBJ1-1; maybe TRBD1 (5 bases). The clonotype comes from a man in his fifties or sixties with active or convalescent COVID-19. Material for sequencing was peripheral blood. CDR3 protein: CASSGYPQGILNTEAFF. CDR3 nucleotides: TGTGCCAGTAGTGGATATCCGCAGGGTATCCTGAACACTGAAGCTTTCTTT.